This T cell receptor beta chain was sequenced during a study of siplizumab effects on memory and regulatory T cells. Concerning this clone itself: Its antigen is not known.

Assay: immunoSEQ multiplex PCR; the TCRdb copy retains only in-frame clones and omits some. The sample carries fewer than 80,000 clones, about 92% recorded once. V was cut by 6 bases and J by 8 bases, with 20 bases left in between. There are 15 residues in the CDR3. Germline V CDR1 and CDR2: SGHAT, FQNNGV. Study-level points and caveats: Contribution to the alloresponse seemed major for naive T cells, which also seemed more diverse than memory cells. The authors did not confirm suppressive function in proliferating Tregs from siplizumab cultures.

The TCR comes from a human donor in good health. The source material was CD8+ T cells sorted from blood. The V call is TRBV11-2, the J call TRBJ2-1; TRBD2 might be the D (5 bases). CDR3 coding DNA: TGTGCCAGCAGAGAGAGCCTCGGGATGAGGGATGAGCAGTTCTTC. Translated, it gives CASRESLGMRDEQFF. Filled out from reference TRBV11-2 and TRBJ2-1, the complete variable domain reads EAGVAQSPRYKIIEKRQSVAFWCNPISGHATLYWYQQILGQGPKLLIQFQNNGVVDDSQLPKDRFSAERLKGVDSTLKIQPAKLEDSAVYLCASRESLGMRDEQFFGPGTRLTVL.